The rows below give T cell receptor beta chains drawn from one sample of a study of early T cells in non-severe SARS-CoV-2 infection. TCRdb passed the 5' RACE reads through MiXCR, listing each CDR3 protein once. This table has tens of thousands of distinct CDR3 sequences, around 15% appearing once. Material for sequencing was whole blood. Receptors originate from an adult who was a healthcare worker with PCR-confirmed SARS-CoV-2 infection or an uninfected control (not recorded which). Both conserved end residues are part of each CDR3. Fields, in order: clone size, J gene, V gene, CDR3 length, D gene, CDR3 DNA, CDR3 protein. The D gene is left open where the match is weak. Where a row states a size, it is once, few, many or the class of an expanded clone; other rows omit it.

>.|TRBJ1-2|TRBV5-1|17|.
TGCGCCAGCAGTCCACAGGTGGGCCCTACTATCGACTATGGCTACACCTTC
CASSPQVGPTIDYGYTF
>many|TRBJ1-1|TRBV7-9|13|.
TGTGCCAGCAGCTTACACGGGGGACTGGAAGCTTTCTTT
CASSLHGGLEAFF
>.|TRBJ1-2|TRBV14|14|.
TGTGCCAGCAGCCAAGAACAGGGCCGGGGAGGCTACACCTTC
CASSQEQGRGGYTF
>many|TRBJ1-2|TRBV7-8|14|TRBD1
TGTGCCAGCAGCTTAATGGACAGGGTGTATGGCTACACCTTC
CASSLMDRVYGYTF
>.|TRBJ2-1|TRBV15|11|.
TGTGCCACCAGCAGAGATACTAGTCAGTTCTTC
CATSRDTSQFF
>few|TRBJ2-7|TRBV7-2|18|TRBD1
TGTGCCAGCAGCTTAGGTCCCGCGGGACAGGGCACCCCCTACGAGCAGTACTTC
CASSLGPAGQGTPYEQYF
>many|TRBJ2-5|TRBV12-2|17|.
TGTGCAAGTCGCTTAGAAGAAGGGTTGGTAGATGGAGAGACCCAGTACTTC
CASRLEEGLVDGETQYF
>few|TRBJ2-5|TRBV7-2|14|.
TGTGCCAGCAGCTCTGACAGTTACCAAGAGACCCAGTACTTC
CASSSDSYQETQYF
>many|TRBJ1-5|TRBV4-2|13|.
TGTGCCAGCAGCCAAGAGGGGGGTGAGGCCCAGCATTTT
CASSQEGGEAQHF
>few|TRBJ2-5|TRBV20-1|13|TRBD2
TGCAGTGCTGGGACTAGCGGGACAGAGACCCAGTACTTC
CSAGTSGTETQYF
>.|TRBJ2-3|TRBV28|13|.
TGTGCCAGCAGGACGGCGAGCACAGATACGCAGTATTTT
CASRTASTDTQYF
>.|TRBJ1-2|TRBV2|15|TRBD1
TGTGCCAGCAGTAAAGACAGGGGGCAGGGCTATGGCTACACCTTC
CASSKDRGQGYGYTF
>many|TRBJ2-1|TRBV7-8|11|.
TGTGCCAGCAGCTTACCGGGAGAGCAGTTCTTC
CASSLPGEQFF
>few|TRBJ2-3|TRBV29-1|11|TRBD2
TGCAGCGTGGGCCGGACTAGGGAGCAGTATTTT
CSVGRTREQYF
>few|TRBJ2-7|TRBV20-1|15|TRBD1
TGCAGTGCTAGAGATAGCGGACAGGGATACTACGAGCAGTACTTC
CSARDSGQGYYEQYF
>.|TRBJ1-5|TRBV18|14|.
TGTGCCAGCTCACAGGGGGTCGACAATCAGCCCCAGCATTTT
CASSQGVDNQPQHF
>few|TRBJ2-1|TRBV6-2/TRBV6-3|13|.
TGTGCCAGCAAAGATACAGGGACAAATGAGCAGTTCTTC
CASKDTGTNEQFF
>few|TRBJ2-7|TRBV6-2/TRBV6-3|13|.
TGTGCCAGCAGAGCGGGACAGGCCTACGAGCAGTACTTC
CASRAGQAYEQYF
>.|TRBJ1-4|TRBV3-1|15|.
TGTGCCAGCAGCCAAGCCAGGGGCACTAATGAAAAACTGTTTTTT
CASSQARGTNEKLFF
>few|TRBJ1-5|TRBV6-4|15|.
TGTGCCAGCGCTTGGAAACACGGGGACAATCAGCCCCAGCATTTT
CASAWKHGDNQPQHF
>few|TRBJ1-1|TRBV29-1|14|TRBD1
TGCAGCGTTGAAGGACAGGGTCTGGGGACTGAAGCTTTCTTT
CSVEGQGLGTEAFF
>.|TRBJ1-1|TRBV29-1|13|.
TGCAGCGTTGAAGATCGAGAACTAGCCCCAGCTTTCTTT
CSVEDRELAPAFF
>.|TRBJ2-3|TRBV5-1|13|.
TGCGCCAGCAGCGCCGGGACAATGGATACGCAGTATTTT
CASSAGTMDTQYF
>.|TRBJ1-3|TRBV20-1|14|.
TGCAGTGCTAGCGCCGGGGACGCTGAAAACACCATATATTTT
CSASAGDAENTIYF
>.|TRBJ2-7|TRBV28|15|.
TGTGCCAGCAGTTCACGCGGGATGGGGGCTTACGAGCAGTACTTC
CASSSRGMGAYEQYF
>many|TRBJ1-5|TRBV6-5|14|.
TGTGCCAGCAGCCCCGGGGCTCTAAATCAGCCCCAGCATTTT
CASSPGALNQPQHF
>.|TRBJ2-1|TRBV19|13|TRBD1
TGTGCCAGTAGTGCACAGGGGGAGGATGAGCAGTTCTTC
CASSAQGEDEQFF
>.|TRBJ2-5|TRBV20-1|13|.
TGCAGTGCTCATACAGGAGTCCCAGAGACCCAGTACTTC
CSAHTGVPETQYF
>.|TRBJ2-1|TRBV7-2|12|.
TGTGCCAGCAGCGTCGGCAGGCGTGAGCAGTTCTTC
CASSVGRREQFF
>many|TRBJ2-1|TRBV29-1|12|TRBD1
TGCAGCGTTGGGGACAGTTCCAATGAGCAGTTCTTC
CSVGDSSNEQFF
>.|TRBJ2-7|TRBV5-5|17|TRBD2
TGTGCCAGCAGTCCCCCGACCGGGAGGGGTTCCTCCTACGAGCAGTACTTC
CASSPPTGRGSSYEQYF
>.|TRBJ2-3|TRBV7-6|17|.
TGTGCCAGCAGCTCCCTTCCAAGGGGGGGTTACACAGATACGCAGTATTTT
CASSSLPRGGYTDTQYF
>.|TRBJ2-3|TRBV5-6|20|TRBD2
TGTGCCAGCAGCAAAGGTCCAGGACTAGCAGGGTTAACGAACACAGATACGCAGTATTTT
CASSKGPGLAGLTNTDTQYF
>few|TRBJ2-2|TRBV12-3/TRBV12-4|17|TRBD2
TGTGCCAGCAGTTTTAGACTAGCGGGGGGGCCCGGCGGGGAGCTGTTTTTT
CASSFRLAGGPGGELFF
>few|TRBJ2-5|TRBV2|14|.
TGTGCCAGCACCGGCTGGTTGGGCCAAGAGACCCAGTACTTC
CASTGWLGQETQYF
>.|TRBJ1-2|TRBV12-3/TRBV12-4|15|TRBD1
TGTGCCAGCAGAAATGCAGACAGGGGGTACTATGGCTACACCTTC
CASRNADRGYYGYTF
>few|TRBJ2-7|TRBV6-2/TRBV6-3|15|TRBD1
TGTGCCAGCAGTTTCAGGGGGCTCAGGATCTACGAGCAGTACTTC
CASSFRGLRIYEQYF
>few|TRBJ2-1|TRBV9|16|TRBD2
TGTGCCAGCAGCGCACTAGCGGGGGAAGGTAGCGATGAGCAGTTCTTC
CASSALAGEGSDEQFF
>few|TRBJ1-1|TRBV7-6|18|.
TGTGCCAGCAGCTTAGCGTCCCCGGGGCTAAAGCCCGACACTGAAGCTTTCTTT
CASSLASPGLKPDTEAFF
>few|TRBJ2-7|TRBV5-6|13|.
TGTGCCAGCAGCTCGGGAATTCCCTACGAGCAGTACTTC
CASSSGIPYEQYF
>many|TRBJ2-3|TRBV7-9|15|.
TGTGCCAGCAGAGGGGCAGCGCATAGCACAGATACGCAGTATTTT
CASRGAAHSTDTQYF
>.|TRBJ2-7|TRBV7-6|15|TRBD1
TGTGCCAGCAGCACATCCGGGACAGCGGCCTACGAGCAGTACTTC
CASSTSGTAAYEQYF